This T cell receptor beta chain was identified in a study of T cells in Graves' hyperthyroidism and ophthalmopathy. Germline V CDR1 and CDR2: SGHRS, YFSETQ. The length of the CDR3 is 17 residues. Germline trimming cut 1 base from V and 3 bases from J; bases unmatched to any gene: 9. The TCR beta CDR3 regions underwent amplification using RNA transcripts as the source. The study used the HTBI primer set for a first-round RT-PCR of the TCR CDR3. TCRdb used MiXCR to reprocess the multiplex PCR reads, holding one entry per CDR3 protein. The sample contains 600,000 or so distinct CDR3 sequences, 13% to 15% of which appear only once.

Sequences were obtained from blood. The clonotype originates from a woman between 18 and 30 years old with Graves' ophthalmopathy. The chain employs TRBV5-1 and TRBJ1-3; TRBD1 matches 8 bases. CDR3 sequence reads: CASSLPQAGGGGNTIYF. The CDR3, as DNA: TGCGCCAGCAGCTTGCCCCAGGCAGGGGGCGGTGGAAACACCATATATTTT. The variable domain in full, with the rest retrieved from reference TRBV5-1 and TRBJ1-3, is KAGVTQTPRYLIKTRGQQVTLSCSPISGHRSVSWYQQTPGQGLQFLFEYFSETQRNKGNFPGRFSGRQFSNSRSEMNVSTLELGDSALYLCASSLPQAGGGGNTIYFGEGSWLTVV.